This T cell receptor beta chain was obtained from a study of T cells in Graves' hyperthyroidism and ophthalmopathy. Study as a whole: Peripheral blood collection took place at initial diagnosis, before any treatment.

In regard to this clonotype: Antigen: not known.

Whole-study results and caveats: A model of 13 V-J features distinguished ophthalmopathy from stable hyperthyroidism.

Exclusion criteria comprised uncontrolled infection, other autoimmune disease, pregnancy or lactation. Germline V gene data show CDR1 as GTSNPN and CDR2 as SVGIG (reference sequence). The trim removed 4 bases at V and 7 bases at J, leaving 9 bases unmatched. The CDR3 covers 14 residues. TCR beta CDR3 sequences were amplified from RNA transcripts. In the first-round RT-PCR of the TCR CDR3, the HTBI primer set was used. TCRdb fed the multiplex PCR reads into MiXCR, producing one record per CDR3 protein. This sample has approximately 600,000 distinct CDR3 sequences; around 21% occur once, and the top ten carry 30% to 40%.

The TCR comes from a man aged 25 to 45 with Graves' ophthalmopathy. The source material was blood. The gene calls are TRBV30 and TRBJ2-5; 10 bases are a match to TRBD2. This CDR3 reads CAWTLAGVAATQYF. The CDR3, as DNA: TGTGCCTGGACCCTAGCGGGAGTGGCAGCGACCCAGTACTTC.